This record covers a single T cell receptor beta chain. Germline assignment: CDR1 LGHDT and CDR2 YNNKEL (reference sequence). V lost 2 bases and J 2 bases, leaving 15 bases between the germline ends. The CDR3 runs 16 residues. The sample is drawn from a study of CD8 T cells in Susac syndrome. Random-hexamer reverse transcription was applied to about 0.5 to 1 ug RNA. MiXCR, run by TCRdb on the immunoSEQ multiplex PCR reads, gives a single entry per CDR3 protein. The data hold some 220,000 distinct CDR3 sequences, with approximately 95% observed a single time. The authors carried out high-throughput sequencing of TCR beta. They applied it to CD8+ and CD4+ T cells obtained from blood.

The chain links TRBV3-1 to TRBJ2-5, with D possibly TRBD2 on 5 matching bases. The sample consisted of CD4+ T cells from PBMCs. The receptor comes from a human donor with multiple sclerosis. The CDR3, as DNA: TGTGCCAGCAGCCAACCGTTTGGCACGGGACAAGAGACCCAGTACTTC. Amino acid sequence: CASSQPFGTGQETQYF.